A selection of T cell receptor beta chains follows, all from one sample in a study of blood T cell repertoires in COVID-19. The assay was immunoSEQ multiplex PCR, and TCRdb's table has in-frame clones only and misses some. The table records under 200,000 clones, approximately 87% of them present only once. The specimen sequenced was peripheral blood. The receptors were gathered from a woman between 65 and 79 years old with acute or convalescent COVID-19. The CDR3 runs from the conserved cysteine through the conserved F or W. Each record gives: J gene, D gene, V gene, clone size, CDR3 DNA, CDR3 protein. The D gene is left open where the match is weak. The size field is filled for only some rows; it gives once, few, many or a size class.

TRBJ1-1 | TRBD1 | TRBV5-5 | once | TGTGCCAGCATGCGGACAGGTGTGTATGAAGCTTTCTTT | CASMRTGVYEAFF
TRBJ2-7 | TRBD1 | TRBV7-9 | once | TGTGCCAGCAGCTTAAATCCCTTGGGACAGTCCTCCTACGAGCAGTACTTC | CASSLNPLGQSSYEQYF
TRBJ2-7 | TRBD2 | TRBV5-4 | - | TGTGCCAGCACCAATAAACCGGGGGGGCTATACGAGCAGTACTTC | CASTNKPGGLYEQYF
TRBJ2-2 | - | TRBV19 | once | TGTGCCAGTAGTTCTTACACGAACACCGGGGAGCTGTTTTTT | CASSSYTNTGELFF
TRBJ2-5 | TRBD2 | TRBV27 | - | TGTGCCAGCAGTTTTAGGGGACTACAAGAGACCCAGTACTTC | CASSFRGLQETQYF
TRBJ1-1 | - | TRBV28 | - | TGTGCCAGCAGTACCCCGGGACTTAACACTGAAGCTTTCTTT | CASSTPGLNTEAFF
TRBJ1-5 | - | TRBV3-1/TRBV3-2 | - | TGTGCCAGCAGCCAAGCGGGACTCGGCCAGCCCCAGCATTTT | CASSQAGLGQPQHF
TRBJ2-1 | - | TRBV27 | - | TGTGCCAGCAGCCCGATGGGGGCCAGCTCCTACAATGAGCAGTTCTTC | CASSPMGASSYNEQFF
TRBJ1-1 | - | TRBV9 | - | TGTGCCAGCAGCGGAGGGGGGGGCACTGAAGCTTTCTTT | CASSGGGGTEAFF
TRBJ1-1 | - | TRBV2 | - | TGTGCCAGCCAGAAGTACAACATGAACACTGAAGCTTTCTTT | CASQKYNMNTEAFF
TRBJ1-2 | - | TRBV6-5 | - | TGTGCCAGCAGCGCTAATTACGCCTACACCTTC | CASSANYAYTF
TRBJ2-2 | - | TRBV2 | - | TGTGCCAGCAGTGCGTCGACAGGGAACACCGGGGAGCTGTTTTTT | CASSASTGNTGELFF
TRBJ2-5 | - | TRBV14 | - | TGTGCCAGCAGCCACTGGAGCGGTCTGGAGACCCAGTACTTC | CASSHWSGLETQYF
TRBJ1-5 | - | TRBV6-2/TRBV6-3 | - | TGTGCCAGCAGTTACGAGGGATTCCCCAATCAGCCCCAGCATTTT | CASSYEGFPNQPQHF
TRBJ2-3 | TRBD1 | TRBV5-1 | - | TGCGCCAGCAGCATTACAGGGGGTGCAGATACGCAGTATTTT | CASSITGGADTQYF
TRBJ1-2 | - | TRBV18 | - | TGTGCCAGCTCACCACCGTACGAGGGGGTCTATGGCTACACCTTC | CASSPPYEGVYGYTF
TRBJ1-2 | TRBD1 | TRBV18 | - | TGTGCCAGCTCATCTCTCTTACAGGGGTCGTATGGCTACACCTTC | CASSSLLQGSYGYTF
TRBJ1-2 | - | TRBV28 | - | TGTGCCAGCAGTTCGGCAGGCGACTATGGCTACACCTTC | CASSSAGDYGYTF
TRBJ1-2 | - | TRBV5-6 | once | TGTGCCAGCAGCAAACAGGGCCCCGGCTACACCTTC | CASSKQGPGYTF
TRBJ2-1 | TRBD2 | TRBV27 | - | TGTGCCAGCAGTTTAGTGGCACTAGCGGGACGTTTCAATGAGCAGTTCTTC | CASSLVALAGRFNEQFF
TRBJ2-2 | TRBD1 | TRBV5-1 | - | TGCGCCAGCAGCTTGGAGGTTCAGGGGGCGAGCACCGGGGAGCTGTTTTTT | CASSLEVQGASTGELFF
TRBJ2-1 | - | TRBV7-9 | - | TGTGCCAGCAGCACCTCGGGGAGGCAGTTCTTC | CASSTSGRQFF
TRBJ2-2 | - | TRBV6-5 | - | TGTGCCAGCCTTAAAATTGGTAGCACCGGGGAGCTGTTTTTT | CASLKIGSTGELFF
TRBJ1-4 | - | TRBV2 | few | TGTGCCAGCGTTCCAATAGGGCCGGGAAGTGAAAAACTGTTTTTT | CASVPIGPGSEKLFF
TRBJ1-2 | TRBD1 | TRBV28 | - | TGTGCCAGCAGACTCGGACAGGGCCCCTATGGCTACACCTTC | CASRLGQGPYGYTF
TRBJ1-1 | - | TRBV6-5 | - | TGTGCGGGGGGGGGAAGAAACACTGAAGCTTTCTTT | CAGGGRNTEAFF
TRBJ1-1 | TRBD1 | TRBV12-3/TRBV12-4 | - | TGTGCCAGCAGGGCTACAGGGGGCACTGAAGCTTTCTTT | CASRATGGTEAFF
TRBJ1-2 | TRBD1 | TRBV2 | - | TGTGCCAGCAGTGTTTGGGACAGGGCTGGCTACACCTTC | CASSVWDRAGYTF
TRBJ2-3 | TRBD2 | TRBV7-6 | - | TGTGCCAGCAGCTTACTAGCGGGAGGTAGCACAGATACGCAGTATTTT | CASSLLAGGSTDTQYF
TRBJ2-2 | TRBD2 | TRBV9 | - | TGTGCCAGCAGCGTAGATCCTAGCGGAACCGGGGAGCTGTTTTTT | CASSVDPSGTGELFF
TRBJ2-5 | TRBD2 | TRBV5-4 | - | TGTGCCAGCAGCTTTACTAGCGGGTACCAAGAGACCCAGTACTTC | CASSFTSGYQETQYF
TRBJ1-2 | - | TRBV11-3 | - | TGTGCCAGCAGCTTAGATCCAGGGGCCGGCTATGGCTACACCTTC | CASSLDPGAGYGYTF
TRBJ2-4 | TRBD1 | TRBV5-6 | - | TGTGCCAGCAGCTTGCTAGGGACAGGGACGGACATTCAGTACTTC | CASSLLGTGTDIQYF
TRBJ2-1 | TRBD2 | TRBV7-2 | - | TGTGCCAGCAGCATCCTAGCGGGGGGGCAAGGTGAGCAGTTCTTC | CASSILAGGQGEQFF
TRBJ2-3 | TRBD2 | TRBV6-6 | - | TGTGCCAGCAGTCCCGGTGGTGGCGCGGGGGGCACAGATACGCAGTATTTT | CASSPGGGAGGTDTQYF
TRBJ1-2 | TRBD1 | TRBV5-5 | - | TGTGCCAGCAGCTTATTACCGGGACAGCGTGGGGACTATGGCTACACCTTC | CASSLLPGQRGDYGYTF
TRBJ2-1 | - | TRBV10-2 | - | TGCGCCAGCAGTGACCTAGGGGGAAATGAGCAGTTCTTC | CASSDLGGNEQFF
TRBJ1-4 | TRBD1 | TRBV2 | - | TGTGCCAGCAGGAGGGACAGTTTGAATGAAAAACTGTTTTTT | CASRRDSLNEKLFF
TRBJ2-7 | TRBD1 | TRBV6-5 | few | TGTGCCAGCAGTTACAGGGACAGGGCGCCCTACGAGCAGTACTTC | CASSYRDRAPYEQYF
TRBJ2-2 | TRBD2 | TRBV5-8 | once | TGTGCCAGCAGCTTGGTCATCGGGACTAGCGGCACCGGGGAGCTGTTTTTT | CASSLVIGTSGTGELFF
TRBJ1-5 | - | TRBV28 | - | TGTGCCAGCAGTCCCCGCCGGGGAGGTTATCAGCCCCAGCATTTT | CASSPRRGGYQPQHF
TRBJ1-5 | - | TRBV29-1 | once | TGCAGCGTTGTTCAGGGGTTCAATCAGCCCCAGCATTTT | CSVVQGFNQPQHF
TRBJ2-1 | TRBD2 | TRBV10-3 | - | TGTGCCATCAGTGCGTCGGGACTAGCGGGAGGGTTGGACAATGAGCAGTTCTTC | CAISASGLAGGLDNEQFF
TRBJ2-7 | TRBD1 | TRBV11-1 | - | TGTGCCAGCGGGAGGACAGGGGGGTCCTACGAGCAGTACTTC | CASGRTGGSYEQYF
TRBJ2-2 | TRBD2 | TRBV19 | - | TGTGCCAGCACCCTTTCCCCGACTAGCCCCGGGGAGCTGTTTTTT | CASTLSPTSPGELFF
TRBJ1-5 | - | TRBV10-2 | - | TGCGCCAGCAGTGGGAGCCTCAATCAGCCCCAGCATTTT | CASSGSLNQPQHF
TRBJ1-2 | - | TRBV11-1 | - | TGTGCCAGCAGCCAATTCGGCGGGACGGGCGGCTACACCTTC | CASSQFGGTGGYTF
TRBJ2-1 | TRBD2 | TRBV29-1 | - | TGCAGCGTTGAGAGGACTAGCGGGAGCTATGAGCAGTTCTTC | CSVERTSGSYEQFF
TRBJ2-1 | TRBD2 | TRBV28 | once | TGTGCCAGCAGTTCCCCGGGAGGGATGAGGAATGAGCAGTTCTTC | CASSSPGGMRNEQFF
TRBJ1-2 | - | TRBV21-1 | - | TGTGCCAGCAGCAGGCGGATAACAGGGGAAGGCTACACCTTC | CASSRRITGEGYTF
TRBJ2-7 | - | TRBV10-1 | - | TGCGCCAGCAGTGAATTACGGAGCGCCGAGCAGTACTTC | CASSELRSAEQYF
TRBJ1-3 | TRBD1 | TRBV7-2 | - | TGTGCCAGCAGCTCGGACAGGGGACGAACAGGAAACACCATATATTTT | CASSSDRGRTGNTIYF
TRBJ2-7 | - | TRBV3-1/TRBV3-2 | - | TGTGCCAGCAGCCAACAACTGACAGTTTACGAGCAGTACTTC | CASSQQLTVYEQYF
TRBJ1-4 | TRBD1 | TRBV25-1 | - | TGTGCCAGCAGTGAATTCGGACAGGGGAATCTCGAAAAACTGTTTTTT | CASSEFGQGNLEKLFF
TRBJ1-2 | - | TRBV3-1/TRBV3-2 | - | TGTGCCAGCAGCCAAGTAATCGGGGACTATGGCTACACCTTC | CASSQVIGDYGYTF